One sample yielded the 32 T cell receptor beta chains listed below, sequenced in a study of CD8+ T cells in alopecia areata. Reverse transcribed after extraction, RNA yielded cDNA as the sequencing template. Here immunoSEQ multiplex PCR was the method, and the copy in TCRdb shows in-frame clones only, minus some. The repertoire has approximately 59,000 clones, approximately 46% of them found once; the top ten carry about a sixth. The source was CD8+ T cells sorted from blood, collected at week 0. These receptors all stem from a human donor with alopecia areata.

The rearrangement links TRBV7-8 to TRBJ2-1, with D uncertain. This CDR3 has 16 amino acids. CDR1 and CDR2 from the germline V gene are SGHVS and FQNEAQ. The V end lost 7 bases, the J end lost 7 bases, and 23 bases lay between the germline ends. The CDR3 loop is CASTPPGSSPLNEQFF. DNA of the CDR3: TGTGCCAGCACGCCTCCGGGCTCAAGCCCCCTAAATGAGCAGTTCTTC.

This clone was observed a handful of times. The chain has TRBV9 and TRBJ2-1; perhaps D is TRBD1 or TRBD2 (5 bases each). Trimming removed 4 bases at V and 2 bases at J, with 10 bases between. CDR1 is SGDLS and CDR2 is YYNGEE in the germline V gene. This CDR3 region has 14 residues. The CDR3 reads CASSLGETYNEQFF. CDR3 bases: TGTGCCAGCAGCTTGGGGGAAACCTACAATGAGCAGTTCTTC. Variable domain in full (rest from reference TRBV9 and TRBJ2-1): DSGVTQTPKHLITATGQRVTLRCSPRSGDLSVYWYQQSLDQGLQFLIQYYNGEERAKGNILERFSAQQFPDLHSELNLSSLELGDSALYFCASSLGETYNEQFFGPGTRLTVL.

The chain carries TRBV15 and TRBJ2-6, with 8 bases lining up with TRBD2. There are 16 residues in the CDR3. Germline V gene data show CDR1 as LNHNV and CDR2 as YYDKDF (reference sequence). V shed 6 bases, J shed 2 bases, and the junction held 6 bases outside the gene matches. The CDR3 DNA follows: TGTGCCACCAGGCCCGGGGGGGGAGCTGGGGCCAACGTCCTGACTTTC. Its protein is CATRPGGGAGANVLTF.

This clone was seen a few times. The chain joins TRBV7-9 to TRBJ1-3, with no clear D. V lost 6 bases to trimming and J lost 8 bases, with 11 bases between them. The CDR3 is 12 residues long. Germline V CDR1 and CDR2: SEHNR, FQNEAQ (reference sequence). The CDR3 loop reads CASSERWDTIYF. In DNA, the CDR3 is TGTGCCAGCAGTGAGCGTTGGGACACCATATATTTT. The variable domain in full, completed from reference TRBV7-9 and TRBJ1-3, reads DTGVSQNPRHKITKRGQNVTFRCDPISEHNRLYWYRQTLGQGPEFLTYFQNEAQLEKSRLLSDRFSAERPKGSFSTLEIQRTEQGDSAMYLCASSERWDTIYFGEGSWLTVV.

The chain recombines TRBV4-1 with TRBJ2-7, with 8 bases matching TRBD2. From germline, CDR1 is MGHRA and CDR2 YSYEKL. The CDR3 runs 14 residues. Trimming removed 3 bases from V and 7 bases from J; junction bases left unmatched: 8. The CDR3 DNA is TGCGCCAGCAGCCAGGGCAGCGGGAGTTGGGAGCAGTACTTC. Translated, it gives CASSQGSGSWEQYF.

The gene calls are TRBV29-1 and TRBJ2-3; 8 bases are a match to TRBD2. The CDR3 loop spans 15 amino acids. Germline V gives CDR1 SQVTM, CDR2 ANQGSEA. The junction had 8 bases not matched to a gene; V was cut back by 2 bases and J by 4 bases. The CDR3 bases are TGCAGCGTTGAATGGGTCGGGAGGGCTGCAGATACGCAGTATTTT. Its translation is CSVEWVGRAADTQYF.

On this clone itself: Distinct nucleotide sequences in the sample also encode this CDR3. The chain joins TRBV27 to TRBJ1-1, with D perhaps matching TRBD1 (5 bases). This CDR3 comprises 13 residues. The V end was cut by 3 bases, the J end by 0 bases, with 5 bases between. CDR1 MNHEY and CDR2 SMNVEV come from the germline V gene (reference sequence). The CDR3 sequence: CASSLGLNTEAFF. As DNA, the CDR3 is TGTGCCAGCAGTTTGGGACTGAACACTGAAGCTTTCTTT.

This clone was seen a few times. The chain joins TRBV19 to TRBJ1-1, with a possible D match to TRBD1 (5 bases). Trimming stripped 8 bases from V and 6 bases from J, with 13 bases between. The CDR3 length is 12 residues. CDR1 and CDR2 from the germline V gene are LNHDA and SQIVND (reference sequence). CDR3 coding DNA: TGTGCCAGTTATGGGGGTATCGCTGAAGCTTTCTTT. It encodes CASYGGIAEAFF.

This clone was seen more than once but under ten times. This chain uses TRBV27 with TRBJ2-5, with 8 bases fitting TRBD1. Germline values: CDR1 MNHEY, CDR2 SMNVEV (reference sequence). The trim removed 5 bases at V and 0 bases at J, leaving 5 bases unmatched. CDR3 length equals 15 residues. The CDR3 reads CASSPDREYQETQYF. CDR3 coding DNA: TGTGCCAGCAGTCCGGACAGGGAGTACCAAGAGACCCAGTACTTC.

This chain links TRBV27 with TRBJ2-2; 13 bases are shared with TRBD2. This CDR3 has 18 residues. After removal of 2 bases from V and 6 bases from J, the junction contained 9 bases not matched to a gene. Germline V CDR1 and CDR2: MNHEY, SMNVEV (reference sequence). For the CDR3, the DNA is TGTGCCAGCAGTTTAACTAGCGGGAGGGTTGTAGTAGCCGGGGAGCTGTTTTTT. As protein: CASSLTSGRVVVAGELFF.

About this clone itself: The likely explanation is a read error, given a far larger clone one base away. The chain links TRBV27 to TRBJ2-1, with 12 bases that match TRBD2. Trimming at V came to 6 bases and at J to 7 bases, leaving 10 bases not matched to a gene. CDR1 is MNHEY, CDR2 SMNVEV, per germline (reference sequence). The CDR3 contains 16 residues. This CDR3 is CASSLVPSGRGNEQFF. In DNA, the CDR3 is TGTGCCAGCAGCTTGGTTCCTAGCGGGAGGGGGAATGAGCAGTTCTTC.

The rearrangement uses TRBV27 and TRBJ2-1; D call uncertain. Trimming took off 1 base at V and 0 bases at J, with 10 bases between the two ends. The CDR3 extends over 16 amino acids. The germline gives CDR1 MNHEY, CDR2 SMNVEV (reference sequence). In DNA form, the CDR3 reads TGTGCCAGCAGTTTATTTCCCAAGAGCTCCTACAATGAGCAGTTCTTC. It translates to CASSLFPKSSYNEQFF.

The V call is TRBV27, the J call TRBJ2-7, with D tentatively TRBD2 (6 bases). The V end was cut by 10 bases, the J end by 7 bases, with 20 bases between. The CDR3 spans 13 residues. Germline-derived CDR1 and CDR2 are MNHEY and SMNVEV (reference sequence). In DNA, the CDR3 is TGTGCCACCGACCTCGGGCGGGAACTTGAGCAGTACTTC. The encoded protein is CATDLGRELEQYF.

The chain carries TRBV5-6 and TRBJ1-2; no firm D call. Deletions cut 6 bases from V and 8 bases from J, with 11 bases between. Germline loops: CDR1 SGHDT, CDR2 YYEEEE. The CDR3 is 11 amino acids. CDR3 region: CASTGTRGYTF. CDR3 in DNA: TGTGCCAGCACCGGCACCCGCGGCTACACCTTC.

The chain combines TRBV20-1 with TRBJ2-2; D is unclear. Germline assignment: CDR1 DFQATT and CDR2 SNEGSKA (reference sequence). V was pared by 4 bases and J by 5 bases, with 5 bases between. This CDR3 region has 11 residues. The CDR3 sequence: CSATPTGELFF. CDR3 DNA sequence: TGCAGTGCTACCCCGACCGGGGAGCTGTTTTTT.

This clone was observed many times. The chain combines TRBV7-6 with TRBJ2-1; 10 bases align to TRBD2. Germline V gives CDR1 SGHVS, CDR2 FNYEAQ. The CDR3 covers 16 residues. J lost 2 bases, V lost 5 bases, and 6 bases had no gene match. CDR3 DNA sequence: TGTGCCAGCAGCCCCACACTAGCGGGGACCTACAATGAGCAGTTCTTC. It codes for CASSPTLAGTYNEQFF.

The CDR3 protein is CASNVGGLDEQYF. CDR3 nucleotide sequence: TGCGCCAGCAACGTGGGGGGTCTAGACGAGCAGTACTTC. This chain links TRBV5-1 with TRBJ2-7; tentatively, D is TRBD2 (6 bases). The germline gives CDR1 SGHRS, CDR2 YFSETQ. With 6 bases removed from V and 5 bases from J, the gap between germline ends came to 15 bases. This CDR3 comprises 13 residues.

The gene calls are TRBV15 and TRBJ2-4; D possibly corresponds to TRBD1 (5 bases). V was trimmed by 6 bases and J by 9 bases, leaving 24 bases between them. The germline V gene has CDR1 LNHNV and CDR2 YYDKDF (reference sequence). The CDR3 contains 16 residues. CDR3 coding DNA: TGTGCCACCAGAGACGAAACTACAGGCCCGGTGGGCATTCAGTACTTC. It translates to CATRDETTGPVGIQYF.

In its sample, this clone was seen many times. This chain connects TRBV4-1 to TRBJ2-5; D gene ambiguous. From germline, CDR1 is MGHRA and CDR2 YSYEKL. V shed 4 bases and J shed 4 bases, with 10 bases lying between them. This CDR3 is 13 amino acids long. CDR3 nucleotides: TGCGCCAGCAGCCCTTTTCAGCGAGAGACCCAGTACTTC. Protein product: CASSPFQRETQYF.

The CDR3 sequence: CASRSRQGDGANVLTF. The CDR3 coding sequence is TGCGCCAGCAGGAGCCGACAGGGGGATGGGGCCAACGTCCTGACTTTC. This chain connects TRBV4-1 to TRBJ2-6; 9 bases agree with TRBD1. CDR3 size: 16 residues. Germline V gene lookup returns CDR1 MGHRA and CDR2 YSYEKL. V lost 6 bases to trimming and J lost 3 bases; unmatched junction nucleotides: 6.

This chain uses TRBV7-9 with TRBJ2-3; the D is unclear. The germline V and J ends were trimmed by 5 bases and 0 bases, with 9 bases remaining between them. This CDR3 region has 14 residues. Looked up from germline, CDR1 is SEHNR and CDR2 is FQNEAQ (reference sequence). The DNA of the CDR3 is TGTGCCAGCAGCCCGGTCGGGAGCACAGATACGCAGTATTTT. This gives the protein CASSPVGSTDTQYF.

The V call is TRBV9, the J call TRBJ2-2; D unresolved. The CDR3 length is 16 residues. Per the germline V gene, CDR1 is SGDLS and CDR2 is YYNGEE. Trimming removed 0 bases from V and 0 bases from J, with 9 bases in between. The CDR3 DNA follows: TGTGCCAGCAGCGTAGGAGGCACCACGAACACCGGGGAGCTGTTTTTT. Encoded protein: CASSVGGTTNTGELFF.

Written as DNA, the CDR3 is TGTGCCAGCAGCTTAACCGGGACAGGGAGCCACGAGCAGTACTTC. It encodes CASSLTGTGSHEQYF. The chain carries TRBV7-2 and TRBJ2-7; 9 bases align to TRBD1. With V trimmed by 2 bases and J by 5 bases, 7 bases remained unmatched. Germline CDR1 reads SGHTA; CDR2 reads FQGNSA. This CDR3 has 15 residues.

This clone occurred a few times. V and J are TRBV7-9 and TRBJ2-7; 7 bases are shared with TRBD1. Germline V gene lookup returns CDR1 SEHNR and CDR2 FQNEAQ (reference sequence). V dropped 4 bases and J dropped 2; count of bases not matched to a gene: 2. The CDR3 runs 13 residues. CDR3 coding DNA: TGTGCCAGCAGCTCAGGGGGAGCCTACGAGCAGTACTTC. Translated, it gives CASSSGGAYEQYF. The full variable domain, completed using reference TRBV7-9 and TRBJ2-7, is DTGVSQNPRHKITKRGQNVTFRCDPISEHNRLYWYRQTLGQGPEFLTYFQNEAQLEKSRLLSDRFSAERPKGSFSTLEIQRTEQGDSAMYLCASSSGGAYEQYFGPGTRLTVT.

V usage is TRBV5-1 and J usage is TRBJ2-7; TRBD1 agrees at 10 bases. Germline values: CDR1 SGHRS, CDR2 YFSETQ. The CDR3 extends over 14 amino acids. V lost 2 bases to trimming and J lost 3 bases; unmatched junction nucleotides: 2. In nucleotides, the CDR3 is TGCGCCAGCAGCTTCGGGACAGGGGACTACGAGCAGTACTTC. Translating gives CASSFGTGDYEQYF.

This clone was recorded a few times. The CDR3 nucleotides are TGTGCCAGCAGCAGGGGCCTCCCCTACAATGAGCAGTTCTTC. Translation: CASSRGLPYNEQFF. V and J are TRBV28 and TRBJ2-1; perhaps TRBD1 as D (6 bases). This CDR3 contains 14 residues. Germline V CDR1 and CDR2: MDHEN, SYDVKM. V gave up 6 bases and J gave up 2 bases, with 11 bases separating them. The whole variable domain, filled in from reference TRBV28 and TRBJ2-1, reads DVKVTQSSRYLVKRTGEKVFLECVQDMDHENMFWYRQDPGLGLRLIYFSYDVKMKEKGDIPEGYSVSREKKERFSLILESASTNQTSMYLCASSRGLPYNEQFFGPGTRLTVL.

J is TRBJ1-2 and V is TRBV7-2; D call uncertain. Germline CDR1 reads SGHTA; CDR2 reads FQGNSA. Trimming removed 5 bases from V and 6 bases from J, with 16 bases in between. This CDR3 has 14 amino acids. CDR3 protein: CASSPSVSRDGYTF. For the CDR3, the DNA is TGTGCCAGCAGCCCATCTGTGTCAAGAGATGGCTACACCTTC.

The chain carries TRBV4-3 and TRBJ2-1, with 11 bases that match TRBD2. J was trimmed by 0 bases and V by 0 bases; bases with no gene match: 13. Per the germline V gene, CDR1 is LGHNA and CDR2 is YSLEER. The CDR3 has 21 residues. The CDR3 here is CASSQEGPGLADSSSYNEQFF. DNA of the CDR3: TGCGCCAGCAGCCAAGAGGGGCCGGGACTAGCGGACTCTAGCTCCTACAATGAGCAGTTCTTC.

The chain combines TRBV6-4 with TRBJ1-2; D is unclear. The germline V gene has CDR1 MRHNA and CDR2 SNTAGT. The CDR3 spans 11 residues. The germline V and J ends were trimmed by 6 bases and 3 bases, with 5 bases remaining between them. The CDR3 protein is CASSSYYGYTF. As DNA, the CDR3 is TGTGCCAGCAGCTCATACTATGGCTACACCTTC.

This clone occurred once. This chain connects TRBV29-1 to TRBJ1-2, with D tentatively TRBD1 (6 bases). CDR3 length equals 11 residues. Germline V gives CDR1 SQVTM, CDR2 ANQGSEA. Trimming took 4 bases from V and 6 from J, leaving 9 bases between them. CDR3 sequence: CSVVGGHGYTF. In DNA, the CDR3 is TGCAGCGTTGTCGGGGGGCATGGCTACACCTTC.

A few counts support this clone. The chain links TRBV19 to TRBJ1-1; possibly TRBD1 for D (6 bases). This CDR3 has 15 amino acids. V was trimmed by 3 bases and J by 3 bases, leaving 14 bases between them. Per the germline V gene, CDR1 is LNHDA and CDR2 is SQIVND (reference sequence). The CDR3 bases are TGTGCCAGTAGTATTAACAGGGTTCTGGACACTGAAGCTTTCTTT. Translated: CASSINRVLDTEAFF.

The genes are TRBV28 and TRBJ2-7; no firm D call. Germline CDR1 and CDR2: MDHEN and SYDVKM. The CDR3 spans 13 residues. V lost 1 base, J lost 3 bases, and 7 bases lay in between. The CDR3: CASSLYGIYEQYF. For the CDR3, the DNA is TGTGCCAGCAGTTTATATGGGATCTACGAGCAGTACTTC.